This is a list of T cell receptor beta chains from one sample in a study of T cells in Graves' hyperthyroidism and ophthalmopathy. MiXCR, applied by TCRdb to the multiplex PCR reads, yields one record per CDR3 protein. The sample lists a few hundred thousand distinct CDR3 sequences, 15% occurring once. Material for sequencing was blood. These receptors were taken from a woman aged 50 to 65 with Graves' hyperthyroidism that later progressed to Graves' ophthalmopathy. Each CDR3 is given with its conserved first and last residue. D genes are given only for firm matches. Only some rows state a clone size, as once, few, many or a class for expanded clones.

j_call: TRBJ1-2; v_call: TRBV20-1; d_call: TRBD1; clone_size: -; cdr3_nt: TGCAATGCTAAGGCCCCGACAGGGGGCATAATAGGCTATGGCTACACCTTC; cdr3_aa: CNAKAPTGGIIGYGYTF
j_call: TRBJ2-7; v_call: TRBV19; d_call: -; clone_size: -; cdr3_nt: TGTGCCAGTAGACCCCCTCCAGAACGGGAGCAGTACTTC; cdr3_aa: CASRPPPEREQYF
j_call: TRBJ2-6; v_call: TRBV27; d_call: -; clone_size: many; cdr3_nt: TGTGCCAGCAATTCCGGAGGGGAGTCTGGGGCCAACGTCCTGACTTTC; cdr3_aa: CASNSGGESGANVLTF
j_call: TRBJ2-2; v_call: TRBV30; d_call: TRBD1; clone_size: -; cdr3_nt: TGTGCCTGGACGGACAGGGTGAACACCGGGGAGCTGTTTTTT; cdr3_aa: CAWTDRVNTGELFF
j_call: TRBJ2-1; v_call: TRBV2; d_call: TRBD2; clone_size: many; cdr3_nt: TGTGCCAGCAGCACTAGCGGCAATGAGCAGTTCTTC; cdr3_aa: CASSTSGNEQFF
j_call: TRBJ1-5; v_call: TRBV28; d_call: -; clone_size: -; cdr3_nt: TGTGCCAGCAGCTTCGCAGGGGAGCAGCAGCCCCAGCATTTT; cdr3_aa: CASSFAGEQQPQHF
j_call: TRBJ1-2; v_call: TRBV2; d_call: -; clone_size: many; cdr3_nt: TGTGCCAGCAGGGAACTCAGGGGAGACTATGGCTACACCTTC; cdr3_aa: CASRELRGDYGYTF
j_call: TRBJ2-1; v_call: TRBV20-1; d_call: -; clone_size: many; cdr3_nt: TGCAGTGGAGGCAATGAGCAGTTCTTC; cdr3_aa: CSGGNEQFF
j_call: TRBJ1-1; v_call: TRBV18; d_call: TRBD1; clone_size: many; cdr3_nt: TGTGCCAGCTCACCAAGGACAGGGGGCCAGAACACTGAAGCTTTCTTT; cdr3_aa: CASSPRTGGQNTEAFF
j_call: TRBJ2-2; v_call: TRBV19; d_call: -; clone_size: -; cdr3_nt: TGTGCCAGTAGTACGACAGCCCGAGGGGAGCTGTTTTTT; cdr3_aa: CASSTTARGELFF
j_call: TRBJ1-1; v_call: TRBV12-3/TRBV12-4; d_call: -; clone_size: many; cdr3_nt: TGTGCCAGCAGTTCAGGTTCCGAAGCTTTCTTT; cdr3_aa: CASSSGSEAFF
j_call: TRBJ2-1; v_call: TRBV11-3; d_call: TRBD2; clone_size: many; cdr3_nt: TGTGCCAGCAGCGCTGTCTCGGGGGGACGGAATGAGCAGTTCTTC; cdr3_aa: CASSAVSGGRNEQFF
j_call: TRBJ2-1; v_call: TRBV24-1; d_call: -; clone_size: -; cdr3_nt: TGTGCCACCAGTGATTTGCAAAGGCGGGGTGAGCAGTTCTTC; cdr3_aa: CATSDLQRRGEQFF
j_call: TRBJ1-1; v_call: TRBV6-1; d_call: -; clone_size: many; cdr3_nt: TGTGCCAGCGACCTGGGGACGAACACTGAAGCTTTCTTT; cdr3_aa: CASDLGTNTEAFF
j_call: TRBJ2-2; v_call: TRBV12-5; d_call: TRBD2; clone_size: few; cdr3_nt: TGTGCTAGTGGTTTCGGACTAGCGGGAGGTCCGAGCACCGGGGAGCTGTTTTTT; cdr3_aa: CASGFGLAGGPSTGELFF
j_call: TRBJ2-7; v_call: TRBV5-1; d_call: -; clone_size: many; cdr3_nt: TGCGCCAGCAGCCCAAGACGATTCCCGCACTCCTACGAGCAGTACTTC; cdr3_aa: CASSPRRFPHSYEQYF
j_call: TRBJ1-5; v_call: TRBV20-1; d_call: TRBD1; clone_size: -; cdr3_nt: TGCAGTGCTAGGGCCGGGACAGGGGACCAGCCCCAGCATTTT; cdr3_aa: CSARAGTGDQPQHF
j_call: TRBJ1-5; v_call: TRBV29-1; d_call: -; clone_size: many; cdr3_nt: TGCAGCGTGGCCCTACGGGGGGGCCGGCAGCCCCAGCATTTT; cdr3_aa: CSVALRGGRQPQHF
j_call: TRBJ2-3; v_call: TRBV7-9; d_call: TRBD2; clone_size: many; cdr3_nt: TGTGCCAGCAGCTTCCCGGGACTAGCGGATGATACGCAGTATTTT; cdr3_aa: CASSFPGLADDTQYF
j_call: TRBJ1-3; v_call: TRBV6-1; d_call: TRBD1; clone_size: many; cdr3_nt: TGTGCCAGCAGTGTCAGGGGGTGGGGAAACACCATATATTTT; cdr3_aa: CASSVRGWGNTIYF
j_call: TRBJ2-7; v_call: TRBV28; d_call: -; clone_size: many; cdr3_nt: TGTGCCAGCAGTGACCCGGGACGGGCCTACGAGCAGTACTTC; cdr3_aa: CASSDPGRAYEQYF
j_call: TRBJ2-5; v_call: TRBV19; d_call: -; clone_size: -; cdr3_nt: TGTGCCAGTAGCTATAGCGGTACAGGCGCCCAGTACTTC; cdr3_aa: CASSYSGTGAQYF
j_call: TRBJ2-4; v_call: TRBV12-3/TRBV12-4; d_call: TRBD1; clone_size: many; cdr3_nt: TGTGCCAGCATGTCCCGGGACAGGGGGCGCTCGGACATTCAGTACTTC; cdr3_aa: CASMSRDRGRSDIQYF
j_call: TRBJ1-2; v_call: TRBV5-1; d_call: TRBD1; clone_size: -; cdr3_nt: TGCGCCAGCAGCTTGGAAAAACAGGGGTCCCTTTACTATGGCTACACCTTC; cdr3_aa: CASSLEKQGSLYYGYTF
j_call: TRBJ2-5; v_call: TRBV7-9; d_call: -; clone_size: many; cdr3_nt: TGTGCCAGCAGGGCAGGGCTCGGAGAGACCCAGTACTTC; cdr3_aa: CASRAGLGETQYF
j_call: TRBJ2-1; v_call: TRBV7-3; d_call: TRBD2; clone_size: -; cdr3_nt: TGTGCCAGCAGCCAGACTAGCGGAGCTAGCTCCTACAATGAGCAGTTCTTC; cdr3_aa: CASSQTSGASSYNEQFF
j_call: TRBJ2-5; v_call: TRBV27; d_call: TRBD1; clone_size: many; cdr3_nt: TGTGCCAGCAGTTTAACCCCGACAGGGAGAGAGACCCAGTACTTC; cdr3_aa: CASSLTPTGRETQYF
j_call: TRBJ1-6; v_call: TRBV18; d_call: TRBD1; clone_size: -; cdr3_nt: TGTGCCAGCTCAAGACAGGGGGGGAATTCACCCCTCCACTTT; cdr3_aa: CASSRQGGNSPLHF
j_call: TRBJ2-7; v_call: TRBV2; d_call: TRBD1; clone_size: -; cdr3_nt: TGTGCCAGCAGTGAAGGGCTTCAGGGGGACGAGCAGTACTTC; cdr3_aa: CASSEGLQGDEQYF
j_call: TRBJ1-2; v_call: TRBV29-1; d_call: -; clone_size: many; cdr3_nt: TGCAGCGTTGTTGTGACGGACTATGGCTACACCTTC; cdr3_aa: CSVVVTDYGYTF
j_call: TRBJ2-7; v_call: TRBV6-1; d_call: TRBD2; clone_size: many; cdr3_nt: TGTGCCAGCAGTGACGCGGGAGCTCCCTACGAGCAGTACTTC; cdr3_aa: CASSDAGAPYEQYF
j_call: TRBJ2-5; v_call: TRBV29-1; d_call: -; clone_size: -; cdr3_nt: TGCAGCGCTACTAGGGAGACCCAGTACTTC; cdr3_aa: CSATRETQYF
j_call: TRBJ2-7; v_call: TRBV24-1; d_call: -; clone_size: many; cdr3_nt: TGTGCCACCAGGGGTGGGGATGAAGAGCAGTACTTC; cdr3_aa: CATRGGDEEQYF
j_call: TRBJ1-2; v_call: TRBV28; d_call: -; clone_size: many; cdr3_nt: TGTGCCAGCAGTTTCTCCCCAACAGGGCGGGTCTATGGCTACACCTTC; cdr3_aa: CASSFSPTGRVYGYTF
j_call: TRBJ2-5; v_call: TRBV20-1; d_call: TRBD2; clone_size: many; cdr3_nt: TGCAGTGCTAGACCTCTCAGCGGGAGTCGGGCAGAGACCCAGTACTTC; cdr3_aa: CSARPLSGSRAETQYF
j_call: TRBJ2-3; v_call: TRBV5-1; d_call: -; clone_size: many; cdr3_nt: TGCGCCAGCAGCTTGTCCCAGGGGGAGGCGCAGTATTTT; cdr3_aa: CASSLSQGEAQYF
j_call: TRBJ1-3; v_call: TRBV20-1; d_call: -; clone_size: few; cdr3_nt: TGCAGTGCTAGAGATATGGGGTTTGATTTCCGCTCTGGAAGCACCATATATTTT; cdr3_aa: CSARDMGFDFRSGSTIYF
j_call: TRBJ2-7; v_call: TRBV20-1; d_call: TRBD1; clone_size: few; cdr3_nt: TGCAGTGCCTATGGTGGGGACAGTCTAGCCTACGAGCAGTACTTC; cdr3_aa: CSAYGGDSLAYEQYF
j_call: TRBJ1-2; v_call: TRBV28; d_call: TRBD1; clone_size: -; cdr3_nt: TGTGCCAGCAGCCAGACAGGGAGAAACTATGGCTACACCTTC; cdr3_aa: CASSQTGRNYGYTF
j_call: TRBJ2-3; v_call: TRBV2; d_call: -; clone_size: many; cdr3_nt: TGTGCCAGCAAGGTACAAGATACGCAGTATTTT; cdr3_aa: CASKVQDTQYF
j_call: TRBJ2-7; v_call: TRBV12-3/TRBV12-4; d_call: TRBD1; clone_size: many; cdr3_nt: TGTGCCAGCAGGCCTACCGGGACAGGGTCGGGCGAGCAGTACTTC; cdr3_aa: CASRPTGTGSGEQYF
j_call: TRBJ2-5; v_call: TRBV2; d_call: -; clone_size: many; cdr3_nt: TGTGCCAGCAGTGTAGGGGAGCGTAACTTTGAGACCCAGTACTTC; cdr3_aa: CASSVGERNFETQYF
j_call: TRBJ2-1; v_call: TRBV20-1; d_call: TRBD2; clone_size: many; cdr3_nt: TGCAGTGCTAGTCGGACTAGCGGGAGCTCCTACAATGAGCAGTTCTTC; cdr3_aa: CSASRTSGSSYNEQFF
j_call: TRBJ2-1; v_call: TRBV5-1; d_call: TRBD1; clone_size: -; cdr3_nt: TGCGCCAGCAGCTCACAGGGGCCTGAGGGCAATGAGCAGTTCTTC; cdr3_aa: CASSSQGPEGNEQFF
j_call: TRBJ2-5; v_call: TRBV20-1; d_call: TRBD1; clone_size: -; cdr3_nt: TGCAGTGAGGCAGGGGGCGTTTCGGAGACCCAGTACTTC; cdr3_aa: CSEAGGVSETQYF